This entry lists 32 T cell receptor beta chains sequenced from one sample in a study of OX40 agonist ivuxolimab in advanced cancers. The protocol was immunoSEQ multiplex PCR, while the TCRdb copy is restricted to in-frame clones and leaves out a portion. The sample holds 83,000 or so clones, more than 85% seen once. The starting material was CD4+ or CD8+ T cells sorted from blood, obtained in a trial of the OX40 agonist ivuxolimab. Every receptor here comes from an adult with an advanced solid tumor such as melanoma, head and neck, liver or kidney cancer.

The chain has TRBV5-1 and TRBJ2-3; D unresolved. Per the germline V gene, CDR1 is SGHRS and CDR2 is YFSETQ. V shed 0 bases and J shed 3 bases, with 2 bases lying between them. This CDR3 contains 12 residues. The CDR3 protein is CASSLDTDTQYF. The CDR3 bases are TGCGCCAGCAGCTTGGATACAGATACGCAGTATTTT.

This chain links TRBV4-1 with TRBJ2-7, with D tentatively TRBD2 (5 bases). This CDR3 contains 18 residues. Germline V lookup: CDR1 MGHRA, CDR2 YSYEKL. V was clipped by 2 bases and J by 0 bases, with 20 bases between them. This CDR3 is CASSQRAGGLRSSYEQYF. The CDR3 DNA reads TGCGCCAGCAGCCAAAGGGCGGGCGGTCTCCGGAGCTCCTACGAGCAGTACTTC.

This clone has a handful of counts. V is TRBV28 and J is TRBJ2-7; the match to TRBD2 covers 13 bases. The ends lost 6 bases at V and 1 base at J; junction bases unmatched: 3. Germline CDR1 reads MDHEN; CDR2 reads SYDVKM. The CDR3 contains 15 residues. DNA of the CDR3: TGTGCCAGCAGGGCGGGACTAGCGGGATCCTACGAGCAGTACTTC. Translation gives CASRAGLAGSYEQYF. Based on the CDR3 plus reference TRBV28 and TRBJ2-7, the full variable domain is DVKVTQSSRYLVKRTGEKVFLECVQDMDHENMFWYRQDPGLGLRLIYFSYDVKMKEKGDIPEGYSVSREKKERFSLILESASTNQTSMYLCASRAGLAGSYEQYFGPGTRLTVT.

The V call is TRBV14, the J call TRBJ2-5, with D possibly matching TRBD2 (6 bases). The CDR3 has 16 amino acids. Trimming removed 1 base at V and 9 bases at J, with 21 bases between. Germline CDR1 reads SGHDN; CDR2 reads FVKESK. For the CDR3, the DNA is TGTGCCAGCAGCCAAGGAAGTAGAGGCGGGGTCATATCCCAGTACTTC. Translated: CASSQGSRGGVISQYF.

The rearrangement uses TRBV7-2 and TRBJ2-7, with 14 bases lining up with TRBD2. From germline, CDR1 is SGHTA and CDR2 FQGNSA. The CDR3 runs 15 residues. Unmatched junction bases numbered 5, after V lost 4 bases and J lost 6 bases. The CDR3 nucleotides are TGTGCCAGCAGCTATACCGGGACTAGCGGGAGCGAGCAGTACTTC. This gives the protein CASSYTGTSGSEQYF.

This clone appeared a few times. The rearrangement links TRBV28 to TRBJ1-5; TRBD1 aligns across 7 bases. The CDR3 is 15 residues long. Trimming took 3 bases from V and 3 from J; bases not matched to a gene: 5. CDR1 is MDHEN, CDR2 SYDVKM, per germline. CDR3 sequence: CASSFKGAFNQPQHF. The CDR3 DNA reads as TGTGCCAGCAGTTTTAAGGGGGCTTTCAATCAGCCCCAGCATTTT.

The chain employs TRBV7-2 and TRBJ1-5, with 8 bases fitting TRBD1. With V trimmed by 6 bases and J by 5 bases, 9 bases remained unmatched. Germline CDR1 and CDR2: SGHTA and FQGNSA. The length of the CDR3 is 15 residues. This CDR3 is CASSLDRVAHQPQHF. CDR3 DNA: TGTGCCAGCAGTTTGGACAGGGTAGCCCATCAGCCCCAGCATTTT.

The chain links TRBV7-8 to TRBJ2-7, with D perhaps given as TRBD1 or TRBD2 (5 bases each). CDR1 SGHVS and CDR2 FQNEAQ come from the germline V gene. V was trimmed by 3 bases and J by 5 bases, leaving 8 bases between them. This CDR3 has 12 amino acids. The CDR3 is CASSFRGDEQYF. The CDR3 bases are TGTGCCAGCAGCTTCAGAGGGGACGAGCAGTACTTC. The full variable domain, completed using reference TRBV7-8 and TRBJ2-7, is GAGVSQSPRYKVAKRGQDVALRCDPISGHVSLFWYQQALGQGPEFLTYFQNEAQLDKSGLPSDRFFAERPEGSVSTLKIQRTQQEDSAVYLCASSFRGDEQYFGPGTRLTVT.

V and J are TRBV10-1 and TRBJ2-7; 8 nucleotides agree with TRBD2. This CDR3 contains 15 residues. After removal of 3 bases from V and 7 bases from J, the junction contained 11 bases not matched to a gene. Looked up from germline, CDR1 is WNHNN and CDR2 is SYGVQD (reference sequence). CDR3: CASSEFLAGSGEQYF. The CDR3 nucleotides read TGCGCCAGCAGTGAATTCCTAGCGGGCTCCGGGGAGCAGTACTTC.

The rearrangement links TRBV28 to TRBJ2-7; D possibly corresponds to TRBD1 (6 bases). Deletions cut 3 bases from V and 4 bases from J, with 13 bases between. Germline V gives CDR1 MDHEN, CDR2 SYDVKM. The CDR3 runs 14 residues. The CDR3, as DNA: TGTGCCAGCAGTTTTCGCAGGGGACCTTACGAGCAGTACTTC. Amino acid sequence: CASSFRRGPYEQYF.

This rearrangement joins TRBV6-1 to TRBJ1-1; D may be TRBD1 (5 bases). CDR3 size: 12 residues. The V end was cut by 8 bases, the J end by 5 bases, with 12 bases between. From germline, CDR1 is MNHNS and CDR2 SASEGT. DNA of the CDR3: TGTGCCAGCGCGGCAGGGAGAACTGAAGCTTTCTTT. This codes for CASAAGRTEAFF.

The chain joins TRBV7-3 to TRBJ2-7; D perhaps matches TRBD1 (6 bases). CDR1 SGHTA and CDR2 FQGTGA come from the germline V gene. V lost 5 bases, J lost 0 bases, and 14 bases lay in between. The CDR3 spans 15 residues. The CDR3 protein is CASSPRQANSYEQYF. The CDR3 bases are TGTGCCAGCAGCCCTAGACAGGCTAACTCCTACGAGCAGTACTTC.

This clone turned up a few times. The CDR3 nucleotides are TGTGCCAGCAGCTTAGGGGAATGGACGGAATACGAGCAGTACTTC. Its protein product is CASSLGEWTEYEQYF. The chain carries TRBV11-2 and TRBJ2-7, with D unresolved. The V end was cut by 1 base, the J end by 4 bases, with 14 bases between. The CDR3 totals 15 residues. Germline V gene data show CDR1 as SGHAT and CDR2 as FQNNGV.

The CDR3 here is CASSEVSRAGGYTF. In DNA form, the CDR3 reads TGTGCCAGCAGTGAAGTGTCCAGGGCCGGTGGCTACACCTTC. The rearrangement links TRBV6-1 to TRBJ1-2, with D perhaps matching TRBD1 (5 bases). CDR3 length equals 14 residues. V dropped 1 base and J dropped 7 bases, with 13 bases sitting between them. Germline CDR1 MNHNS, CDR2 SASEGT.

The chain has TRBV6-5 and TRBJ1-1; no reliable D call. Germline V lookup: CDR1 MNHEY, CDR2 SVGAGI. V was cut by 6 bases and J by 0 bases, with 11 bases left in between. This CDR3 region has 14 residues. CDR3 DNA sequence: TGTGCCAGCAGCCGGGCCGGGATGAACACTGAAGCTTTCTTT. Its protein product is CASSRAGMNTEAFF.

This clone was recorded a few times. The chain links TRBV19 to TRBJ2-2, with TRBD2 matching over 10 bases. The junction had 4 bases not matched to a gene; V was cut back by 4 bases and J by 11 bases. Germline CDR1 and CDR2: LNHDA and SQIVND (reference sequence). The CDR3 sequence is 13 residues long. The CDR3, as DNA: TGTGCCAGTAGTAAGCGGGAGGGCCGTGAGCTGTTTTTT. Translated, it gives CASSKREGRELFF.

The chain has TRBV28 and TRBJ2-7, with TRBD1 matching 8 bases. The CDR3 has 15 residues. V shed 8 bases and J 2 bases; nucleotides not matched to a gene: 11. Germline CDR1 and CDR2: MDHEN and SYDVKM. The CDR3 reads CASGESKQGAYEQYF. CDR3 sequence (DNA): TGTGCCAGCGGCGAAAGCAAACAGGGGGCCTACGAGCAGTACTTC.

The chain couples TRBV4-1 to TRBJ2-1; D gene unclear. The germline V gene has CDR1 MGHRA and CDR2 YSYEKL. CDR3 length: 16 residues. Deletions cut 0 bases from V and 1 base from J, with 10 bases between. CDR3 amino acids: CASSQDIVGSYNEQFF. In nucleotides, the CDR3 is TGCGCCAGCAGCCAAGATATAGTAGGGTCCTACAATGAGCAGTTCTTC.

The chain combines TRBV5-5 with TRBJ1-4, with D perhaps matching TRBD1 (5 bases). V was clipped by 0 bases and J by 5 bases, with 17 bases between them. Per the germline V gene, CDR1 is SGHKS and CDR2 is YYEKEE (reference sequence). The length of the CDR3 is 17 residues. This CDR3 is CASSLGPRGLRNEKLFF. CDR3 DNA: TGTGCCAGCAGCTTGGGCCCAAGGGGTCTGAGAAATGAAAAACTGTTTTTT.

CDR3 sequence reads: CASGPMTSTDTQYF. In DNA, the CDR3 is TGTGCTAGTGGTCCCATGACTAGCACAGATACGCAGTATTTT. The J gene is TRBJ2-3, the V gene TRBV12-5; no clear D. V was clipped by 5 bases and J by 0 bases, with 9 bases between them. This CDR3 has 14 residues. Germline CDR1 reads LGHNT; CDR2 reads FRNRAP.

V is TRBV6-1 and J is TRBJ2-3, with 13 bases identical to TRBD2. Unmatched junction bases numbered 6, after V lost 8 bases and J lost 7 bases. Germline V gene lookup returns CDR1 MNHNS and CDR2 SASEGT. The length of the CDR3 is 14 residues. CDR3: CASHWTSGSHTQYF. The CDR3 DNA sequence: TGTGCCAGCCACTGGACTAGCGGGAGCCATACGCAGTATTTT.

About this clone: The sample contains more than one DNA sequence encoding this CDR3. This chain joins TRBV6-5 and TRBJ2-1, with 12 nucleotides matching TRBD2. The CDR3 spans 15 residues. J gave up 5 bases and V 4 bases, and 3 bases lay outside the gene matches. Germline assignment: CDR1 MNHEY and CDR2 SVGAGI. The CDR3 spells CASSSLAGGNNEQFF. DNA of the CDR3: TGTGCCAGCAGTTCGCTAGCGGGAGGGAACAATGAGCAGTTCTTC.

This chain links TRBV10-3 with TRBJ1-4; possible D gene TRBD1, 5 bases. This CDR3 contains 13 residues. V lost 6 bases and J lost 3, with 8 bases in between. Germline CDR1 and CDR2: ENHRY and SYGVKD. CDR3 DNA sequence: TGTGCCATCAGGGGGCAGCCTAATGAAAAACTGTTTTTT. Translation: CAIRGQPNEKLFF.

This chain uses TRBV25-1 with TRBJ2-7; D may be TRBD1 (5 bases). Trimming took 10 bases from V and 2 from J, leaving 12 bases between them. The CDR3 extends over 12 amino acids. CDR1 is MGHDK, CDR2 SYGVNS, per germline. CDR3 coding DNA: TGTGCCACCAAGACAGAGGCCTACGAGCAGTACTTC. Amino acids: CATKTEAYEQYF.

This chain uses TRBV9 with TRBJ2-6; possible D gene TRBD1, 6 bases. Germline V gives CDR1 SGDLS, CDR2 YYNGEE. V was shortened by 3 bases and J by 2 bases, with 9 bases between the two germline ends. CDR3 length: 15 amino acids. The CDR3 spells CASSAGQPGANVLTF. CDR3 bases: TGTGCCAGCAGCGCCGGACAGCCTGGGGCCAACGTCCTGACTTTC.

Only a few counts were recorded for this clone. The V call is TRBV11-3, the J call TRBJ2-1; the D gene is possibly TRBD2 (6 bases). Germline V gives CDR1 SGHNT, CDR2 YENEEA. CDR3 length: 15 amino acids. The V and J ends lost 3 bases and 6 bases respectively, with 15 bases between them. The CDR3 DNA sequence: TGTGCCAGCAGCTTTCCTCCATGGGGGGTCAATGAGCAGTTCTTC. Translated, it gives CASSFPPWGVNEQFF.

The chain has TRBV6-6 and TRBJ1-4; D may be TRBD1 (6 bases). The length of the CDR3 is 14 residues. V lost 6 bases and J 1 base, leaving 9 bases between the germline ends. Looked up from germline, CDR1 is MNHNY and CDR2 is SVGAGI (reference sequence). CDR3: CASSQQGTNEKLFF. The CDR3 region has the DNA TGTGCCAGCAGCCAACAGGGAACTAATGAAAAACTGTTTTTT.

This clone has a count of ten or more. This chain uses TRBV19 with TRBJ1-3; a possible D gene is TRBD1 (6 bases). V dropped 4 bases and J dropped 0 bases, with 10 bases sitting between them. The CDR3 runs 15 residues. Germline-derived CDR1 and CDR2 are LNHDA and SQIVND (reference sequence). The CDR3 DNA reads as TGTGCCAGTAGTACCGGGACAAACTCTGGAAACACCATATATTTT. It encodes CASSTGTNSGNTIYF. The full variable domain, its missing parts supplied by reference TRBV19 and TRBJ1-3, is DGGITQSPKYLFRKEGQNVTLSCEQNLNHDAMYWYRQDPGQGLRLIYYSQIVNDFQKGDIAEGYSVSREKKESFPLTVTSAQKNPTAFYLCASSTGTNSGNTIYFGEGSWLTVV.

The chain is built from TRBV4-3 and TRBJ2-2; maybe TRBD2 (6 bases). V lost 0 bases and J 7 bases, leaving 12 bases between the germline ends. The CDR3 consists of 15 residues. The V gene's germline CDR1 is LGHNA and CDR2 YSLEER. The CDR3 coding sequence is TGCGCCAGCAGCCAAGATTCGGGGGTCGGCGGGGAGCTGTTTTTT. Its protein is CASSQDSGVGGELFF.

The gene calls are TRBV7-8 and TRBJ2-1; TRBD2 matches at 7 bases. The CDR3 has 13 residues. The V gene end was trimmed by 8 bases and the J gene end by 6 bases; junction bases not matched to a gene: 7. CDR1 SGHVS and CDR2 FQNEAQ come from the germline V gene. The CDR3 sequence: CASALAEPNEQFF. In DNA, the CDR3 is TGTGCCAGCGCTCTAGCGGAACCCAATGAGCAGTTCTTC.

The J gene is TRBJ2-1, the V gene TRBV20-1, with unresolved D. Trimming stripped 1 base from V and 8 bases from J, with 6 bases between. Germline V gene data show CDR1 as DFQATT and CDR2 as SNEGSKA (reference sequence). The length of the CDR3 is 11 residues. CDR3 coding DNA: TGCAGTGCTAGAGGGTCCTATGAGCAGTTCTTC. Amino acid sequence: CSARGSYEQFF.

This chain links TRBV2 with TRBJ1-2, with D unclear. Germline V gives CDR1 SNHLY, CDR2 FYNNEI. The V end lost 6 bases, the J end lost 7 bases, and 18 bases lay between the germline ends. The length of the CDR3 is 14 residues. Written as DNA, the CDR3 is TGTGCCAGCAGGTTCCGCCCTGGAGTATTTGGCTACACCTTC. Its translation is CASRFRPGVFGYTF.